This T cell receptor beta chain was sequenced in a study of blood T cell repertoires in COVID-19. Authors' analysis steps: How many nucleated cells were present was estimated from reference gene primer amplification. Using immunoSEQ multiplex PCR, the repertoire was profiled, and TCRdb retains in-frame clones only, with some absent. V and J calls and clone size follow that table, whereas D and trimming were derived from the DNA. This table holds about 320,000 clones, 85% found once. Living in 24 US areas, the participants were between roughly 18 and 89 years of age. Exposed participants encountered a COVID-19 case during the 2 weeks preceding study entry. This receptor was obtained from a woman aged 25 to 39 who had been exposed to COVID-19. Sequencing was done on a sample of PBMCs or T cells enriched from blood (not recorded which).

The CDR3 bases are TGTGCCAGCAGCATGCTGGCGGAGACAGTTTCTGGAAACACCATATATTTT. It is translated as CASSMLAETVSGNTIYF. The chain joins TRBV9 to TRBJ1-3; D might be TRBD1 (5 bases). The CDR3 is made up of 17 amino acids. The germline V gene encodes CDR1 SGDLS and CDR2 YYNGEE. V was clipped by 4 bases and J by 1 base, with 18 bases between them.